The source of this T cell receptor (beta chain) is a study of T cells in Graves' hyperthyroidism and ophthalmopathy. Graves' hyperthyroidism without ophthalmopathy progression within 18 months was termed stable. 10 ml of fresh peripheral blood supplied the PBMCs. The CDR3 extends over 13 amino acids. The germline gives CDR1 GTSNPN, CDR2 SVGIG (reference sequence). Between the trimmed V and J ends, which lost 0 bases and 5 bases, there was a span of 11 bases. The study's findings and limits: Peripheral blood also featured most of the thyroid clonotypes expanded above 0.001. Ophthalmopathy was separated from stable hyperthyroidism by a 13 V-J model.

RNA transcripts provided the source from which TCR beta CDR3 regions were amplified. The study used the HTBI primer set for a first-round RT-PCR of the TCR CDR3. TCRdb reprocessed the multiplex PCR reads via MiXCR and lists one record per CDR3 protein. The sample carries about 350,000 distinct CDR3 sequences, 15% to 20% recorded once. In its sample, this clonotype was seen many times. The antigen is not known. Specimen: blood. The chain joins TRBV30 to TRBJ2-7; the D is unclear. This clonotype was obtained from a woman aged 18-30 years with Graves' hyperthyroidism. The DNA of the CDR3 is TGTGCCTGGAGTGTGCAGGTATTCAACGAGCAGTACTTC. Its translation: CAWSVQVFNEQYF. The full variable domain, in which reference TRBV30 and TRBJ2-7 provide the parts outside the CDR3, is SQTIHQWPATLVQPVGSPLSLECTVEGTSNPNLYWYRQAAGRGLQLLFYSVGIGQISSEVPQNLSASRPQDRQFILSSKKLLLSDSGFYLCAWSVQVFNEQYFGPGTRLTVT.